The following is a TCR beta chain sequence with its context. This clone's antigen is unknown. No base quality values were provided; no much bigger clone lies one nucleotide off. The data are from a study of blood T cell repertoires in COVID-19 (dated by TCRdb to 2019 to 2021). A note on the overall study: Samples from collaborators originated in the United States, Italy and Spain and spanned both the acute and convalescent phases of COVID-19. Samples were obtained from the ongoing ImmuneRACE study (first 160 participants) and from 1,000 to 1,500 subjects provided by 6 global collaborators. The repertoires were released in a freely available public database intended as a resource for research on the immune response to SARS-CoV-2. The dataset comprised deeply sampled blood TCRbeta repertoires from subjects exposed to, actively infected with, or recovered from COVID-19. Sample metadata almost always included a de-identified subject ID, COVID-19 status, age in years and sex. The material from the prospective study consisted of cDNA or gDNA derived from T cells, B-cell-depleted T cells, or PBMCs. Where available, HLA class I and class II types were taken from metadata supplied by the sample provider and were not determined by assay-based typing. The study at large found these results: The quantity of clinical and demographic metadata differed by source and by participant and was supplied without curation.

In the prospective study, participants were 18 to 89 years old, resided in about two dozen geographic areas of the United States, and were enrolled through a virtual design. Cohort assignment in the prospective study relied on participant-reported clinical history from a screening survey and a study questionnaire. Exposed participants had been in contact with someone with a PCR-confirmed or clinician-diagnosed COVID-19 case within 2 weeks of study entry. Mobile phlebotomists in the prospective study collected whole blood, serum and a nasopharyngeal or oropharyngeal swab from every participant. Prospective study participants could optionally give additional blood draws and questionnaires over an approximately two-month period. Before DNA extraction, prospective study blood samples were shipped either frozen or at room temperature. TCRbeta CDR3 regions were amplified from genomic DNA by means of the immunoSEQ Assay, a bias-controlled multiplex PCR. For the original study's pipeline: The number of nucleated cells in each sample was estimated from the amplification of reference gene primers within the assay. To quantify the absolute abundance of each unique TCRbeta CDR3 rearrangement, sequence reads were collapsed and filtered. For each sample, productive Simpson clonality was calculated by taking the square root of Simpson's diversity index across productive rearrangements. Imported from immuneACCESS, the table was reduced by TCRdb to in-frame sequences with V and J called. These copies leave out some clones; in studies compared against another copy, an unresolved V gene accounts for under half, and the cause of the remainder is not known. The DNA was the basis for D and trimming; V, J and clone size are from that table. This sample lists 350,000 to 450,000 clones; approximately 91% were detected once. Of the sample, 1.2% to 1.5% is held by the ten largest clones.

The CDR3 holds 15 amino acids from the cysteine to the phenylalanine. The read is trimmed to its CDR3 DNA, 45 bases read in frame from base 1. V loses 4 bases, J loses 0 bases, and the germline ends lie 12 bases apart. CDR1 LGHDT and CDR2 YNNKEL were looked up in the germline V gene (reference sequence). The sequence was obtained from a woman younger than 30 who had been exposed to COVID-19. The chain is encoded by TRBV3-1 (or the pseudogene TRBV3-2) joined to TRBJ1-1; there is no confident call for the D gene. The sequencing sample was made of PBMCs or T cells enriched from blood (not recorded which). The CDR3 reads as follows: CASSPAAPLNTEAFF. The DNA sequence follows: TGTGCCAGCAGCCCCGCGGCACCCTTGAACACTGAAGCTTTCTTT.